The TCR beta chain under discussion was sequenced for a study of blood T cell repertoires in COVID-19. Background on the study: Samples representing acute and convalescent COVID-19 were sourced from the United States, Italy and Spain. Sources were T cells, B-cell-depleted T cells, or PBMCs; the material itself was cDNA or gDNA.

Clones were sequenced by immunoSEQ multiplex PCR, and TCRdb holds only the in-frame ones, with some missing. The data hold about 150,000 clones, with around 79% observed a single time. The TCR originated in a woman in her 70s in a cohort exposed to, infected with or recovered from COVID-19 (not recorded which). Sequenced sample: PBMCs or T cells enriched from blood (not recorded which).

The CDR3 spells CASSPTGTAEQFF. CDR3 nucleotides: TGCGCCAGCAGCCCAACCGGGACAGCCGAGCAGTTCTTC. V gene TRBV5-1 combines with J gene TRBJ2-1, with 7 nucleotides matching TRBD1. Trimming took 4 bases from V and 10 from J; bases not matched to a gene: 8. The CDR3 is 13 residues long. Germline-derived CDR1 and CDR2 are SGHRS and YFSETQ.